The sequence of this TCR beta chain was determined in a study of patients and donors after allogeneic stem cell transplantation. The CDR3 has 14 residues. With 5 bases removed from V and 4 bases from J, the gap between germline ends came to 13 bases. Germline CDR1 is SGHTA and CDR2 is FQGTGA. Each CDR3 protein is one row after TCRdb ran MiXCR on the RT-PCR reads. The sample holds about a million distinct CDR3 sequences, approximately 18% seen once. The clonotype originates from a human donor who was either an allogeneic HSCT recipient or a stem cell or donor lymphocyte infusion donor (not recorded which). It is not recorded whose cells these are; they may come from a transplant donor. The rearrangement links TRBV7-3 to TRBJ2-3; D call uncertain. Sequencing was carried out using blood, either unsorted or a sorted T cell fraction (not recorded which). CDR3 loop: CASSPSDRADTQYF. The DNA for the CDR3 is TGTGCCAGCAGCCCAAGTGACCGGGCAGATACGCAGTATTTT.